This entry describes one T cell receptor (beta chain). Its antigen is not identified. This specimen belongs to a study of Graves' ophthalmopathy and Graves' hyperthyroidism. Study findings and constraints: The model flagged ophthalmopathy progression at 55% to 71% sensitivity and 72% to 85% specificity.

Certain patients were not enrolled. These were patients with other autoimmune diseases, uncontrolled infections, pregnancy or lactation. The source of the PBMCs was around 10 ml of fresh peripheral blood. Investigators amplified TCR beta CDR3 regions from RNA transcripts. First-round RT-PCR employed HTBI primers, with a second-round multiplex PCR after it. Via MiXCR, TCRdb re-called the multiplex PCR reads, giving one row per CDR3 protein. The table includes approximately 700,000 distinct CDR3 sequences, 40% detected once. CDR3 length: 15 residues. Trimming left V 5 bases short and J 4 bases short, with 17 bases between. Germline V gives CDR1 SEHNR, CDR2 FQNEAQ (reference sequence).

Sequences were obtained from peripheral blood. V gene TRBV7-9 combines with J gene TRBJ1-2; possibly TRBD1 for D (5 bases). This TCR was recovered from an adult man with Graves' ophthalmopathy. The CDR3 bases are TGTGCCAGCAGCCATACCCGGGGGAACGCCTATGGCTACACCTTC. This codes for CASSHTRGNAYGYTF.